This T cell receptor beta chain was observed in a study of identifying expanded T cells in peripheral blood. Study-wide results and caveats: About 1.2 clones differed between technical replicates, versus around 15 and 18 over time.

Data came from immunoSEQ multiplex PCR; TCRdb stores just in-frame clones and leaves some out. This table has about 100,000 clones, around 88% appearing once. Points on this clone: What it binds is not known.

The CDR3 consists of 15 residues. In germline, CDR1 is SNHLY, CDR2 FYNNEI. Trimming removed 7 bases from V and 6 bases from J; junction bases left unmatched: 11. Healthy donors had no documented immune events, such as infections, while sampled. The TCR sequence derives from a person aged 18 to 69 in good health. Sequencing used blood. The V call is TRBV2, the J call TRBJ2-1; 8 bases fit TRBD2. CDR3 region: CASTRLAGGLNEQFF. The DNA of the CDR3 is TGTGCCAGCACCCGACTTGCGGGGGGCCTCAATGAGCAGTTCTTC.